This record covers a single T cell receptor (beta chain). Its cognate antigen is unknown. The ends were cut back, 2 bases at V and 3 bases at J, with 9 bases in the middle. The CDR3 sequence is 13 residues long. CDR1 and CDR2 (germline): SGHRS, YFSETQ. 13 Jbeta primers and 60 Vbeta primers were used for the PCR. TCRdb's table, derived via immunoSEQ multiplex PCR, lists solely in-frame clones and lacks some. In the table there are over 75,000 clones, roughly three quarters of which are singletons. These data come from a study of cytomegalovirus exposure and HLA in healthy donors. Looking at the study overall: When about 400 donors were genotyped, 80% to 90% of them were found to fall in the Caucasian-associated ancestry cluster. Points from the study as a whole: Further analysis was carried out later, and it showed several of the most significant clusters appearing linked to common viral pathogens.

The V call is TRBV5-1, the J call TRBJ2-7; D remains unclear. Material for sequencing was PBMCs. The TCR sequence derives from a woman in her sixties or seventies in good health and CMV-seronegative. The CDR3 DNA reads TGCGCCAGCAGCTTTATGGCCGACTACGAGCAGTACTTC. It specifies CASSFMADYEQYF. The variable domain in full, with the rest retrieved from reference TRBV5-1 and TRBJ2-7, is KAGVTQTPRYLIKTRGQQVTLSCSPISGHRSVSWYQQTPGQGLQFLFEYFSETQRNKGNFPGRFSGRQFSNSRSEMNVSTLELGDSALYLCASSFMADYEQYFGPGTRLTVT.